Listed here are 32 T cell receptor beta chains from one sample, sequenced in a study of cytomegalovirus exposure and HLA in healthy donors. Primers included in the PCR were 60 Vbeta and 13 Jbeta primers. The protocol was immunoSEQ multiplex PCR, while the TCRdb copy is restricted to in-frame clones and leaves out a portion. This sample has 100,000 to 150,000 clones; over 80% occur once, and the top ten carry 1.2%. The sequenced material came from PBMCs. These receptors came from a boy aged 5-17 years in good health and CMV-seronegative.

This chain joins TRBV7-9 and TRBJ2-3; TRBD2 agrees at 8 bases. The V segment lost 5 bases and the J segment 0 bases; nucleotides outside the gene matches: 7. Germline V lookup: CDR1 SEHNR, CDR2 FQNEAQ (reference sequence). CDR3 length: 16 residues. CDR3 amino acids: CASSPPRGASTDTQYF. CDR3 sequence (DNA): TGTGCCAGCAGCCCCCCGCGGGGGGCTAGCACAGATACGCAGTATTTT.

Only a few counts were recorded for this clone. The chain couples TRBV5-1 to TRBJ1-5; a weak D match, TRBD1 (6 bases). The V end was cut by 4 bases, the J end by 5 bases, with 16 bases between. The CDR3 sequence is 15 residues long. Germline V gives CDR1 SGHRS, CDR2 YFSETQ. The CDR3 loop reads CASSLTGGRDQPQHF. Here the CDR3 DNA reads TGCGCCAGCAGCCTGACAGGCGGTCGCGATCAGCCCCAGCATTTT.

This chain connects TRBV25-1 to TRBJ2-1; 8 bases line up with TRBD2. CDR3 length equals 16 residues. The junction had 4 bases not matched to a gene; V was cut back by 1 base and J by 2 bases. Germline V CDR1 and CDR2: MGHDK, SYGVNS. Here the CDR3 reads CASSELSGRTYNEQFF. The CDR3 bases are TGTGCCAGCAGTGAATTGAGCGGGAGAACCTACAATGAGCAGTTCTTC.

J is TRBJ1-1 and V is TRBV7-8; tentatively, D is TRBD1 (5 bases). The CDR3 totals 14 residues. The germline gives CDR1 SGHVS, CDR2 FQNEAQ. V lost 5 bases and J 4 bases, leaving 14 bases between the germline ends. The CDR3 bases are TGTGCCAGCAGCCCTTCCAGGGTAGGCACTGAAGCTTTCTTT. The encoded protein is CASSPSRVGTEAFF.

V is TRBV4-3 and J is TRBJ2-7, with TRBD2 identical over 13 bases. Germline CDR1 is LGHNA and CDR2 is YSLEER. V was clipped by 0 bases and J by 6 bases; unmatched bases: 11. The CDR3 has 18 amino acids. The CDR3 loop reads CASSQDWGRTSGGPEQYF. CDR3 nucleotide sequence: TGCGCCAGCAGCCAAGATTGGGGTAGGACTAGCGGGGGCCCCGAGCAGTACTTC.

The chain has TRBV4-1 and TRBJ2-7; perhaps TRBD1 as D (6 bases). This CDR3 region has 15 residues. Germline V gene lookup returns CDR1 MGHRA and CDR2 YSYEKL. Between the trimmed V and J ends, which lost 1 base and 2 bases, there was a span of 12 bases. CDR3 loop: CASSQVGTSPYEQYF. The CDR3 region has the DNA TGCGCCAGCAGCCAAGTTGGGACATCCCCCTACGAGCAGTACTTC.

The CDR3 DNA is TGTGCCAGCAGCCAAACCTCCCAGGGAGCTTTCTTT. Translating gives CASSQTSQGAFF. The chain employs TRBV14 and TRBJ1-1; D is perhaps TRBD1 (5 bases). The CDR3 consists of 12 residues. Trimming stripped 2 bases from V and 10 bases from J, with 11 bases between. Germline values: CDR1 SGHDN, CDR2 FVKESK. Looking up the rest from reference TRBV14 and TRBJ1-1 gives the full variable domain: EAGVTQFPSHSVIEKGQTVTLRCDPISGHDNLYWYRRVMGKEIKFLLHFVKESKQDESGMPNNRFLAERTGGTYSTLKVQPAELEDSGVYFCASSQTSQGAFFGQGTRLTVV.

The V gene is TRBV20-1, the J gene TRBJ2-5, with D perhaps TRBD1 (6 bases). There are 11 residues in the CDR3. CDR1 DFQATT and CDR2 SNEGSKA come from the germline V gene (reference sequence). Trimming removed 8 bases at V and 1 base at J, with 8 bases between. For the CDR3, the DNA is TGCAGTCCGACAGGCCAAGAGACCCAGTACTTC. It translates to CSPTGQETQYF.

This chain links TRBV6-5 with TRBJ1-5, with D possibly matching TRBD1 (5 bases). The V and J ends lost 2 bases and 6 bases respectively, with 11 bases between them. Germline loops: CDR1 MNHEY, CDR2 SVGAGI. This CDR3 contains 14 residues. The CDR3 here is CASSYLGVAQPQHF. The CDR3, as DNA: TGTGCCAGCAGTTACCTAGGGGTAGCTCAGCCCCAGCATTTT.

In nucleotides, the CDR3 is TGTGCCAGCAGCTTAGGGCAGAACACTGAAGCTTTCTTT. Translated, it gives CASSLGQNTEAFF. The chain joins TRBV7-7 to TRBJ1-1; D is unresolved. V was clipped by 1 base and J by 1 base, with 4 bases between them. CDR1 and CDR2 (germline): SSHAT, FNYEAQ (reference sequence). The CDR3 consists of 13 residues.

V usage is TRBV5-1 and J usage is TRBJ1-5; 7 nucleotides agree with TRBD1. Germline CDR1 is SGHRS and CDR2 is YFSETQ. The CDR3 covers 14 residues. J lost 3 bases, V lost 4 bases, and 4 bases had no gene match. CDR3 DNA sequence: TGCGCCAGCAGCAATGGACAGGACAATCAGCCCCAGCATTTT. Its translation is CASSNGQDNQPQHF.

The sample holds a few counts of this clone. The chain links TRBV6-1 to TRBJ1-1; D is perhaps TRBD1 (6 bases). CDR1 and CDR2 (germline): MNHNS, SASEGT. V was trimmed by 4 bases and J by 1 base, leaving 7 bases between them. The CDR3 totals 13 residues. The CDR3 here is CASSGTENTEAFF. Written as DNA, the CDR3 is TGTGCCAGCAGTGGGACAGAGAACACTGAAGCTTTCTTT.

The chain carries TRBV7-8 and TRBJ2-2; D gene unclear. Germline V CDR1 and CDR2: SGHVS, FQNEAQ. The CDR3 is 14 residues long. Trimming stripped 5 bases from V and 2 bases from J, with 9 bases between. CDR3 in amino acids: CASSLELNTGELFF. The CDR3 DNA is TGTGCCAGCAGCCTTGAGCTTAACACCGGGGAGCTGTTTTTT.

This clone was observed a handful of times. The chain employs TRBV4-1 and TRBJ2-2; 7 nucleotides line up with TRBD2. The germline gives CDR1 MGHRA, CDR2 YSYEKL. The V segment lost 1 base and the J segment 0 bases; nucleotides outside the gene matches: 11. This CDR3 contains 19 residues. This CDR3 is CASSQGGLVSFANTGELFF. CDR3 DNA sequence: TGCGCCAGCAGCCAAGGAGGACTAGTTTCTTTCGCGAACACCGGGGAGCTGTTTTTT.

CDR3 sequence (DNA): TGTGCCAGTAGTAACACAGGGTCGAGGGGGAACACTGAAGCTTTCTTT. Protein sequence: CASSNTGSRGNTEAFF. The chain links TRBV19 to TRBJ1-1, with D maybe TRBD1 (6 bases). CDR1 LNHDA and CDR2 SQIVND come from the germline V gene (reference sequence). Trimming pared 4 bases from V and 1 base from J, leaving 16 bases between. CDR3 length: 16 amino acids.

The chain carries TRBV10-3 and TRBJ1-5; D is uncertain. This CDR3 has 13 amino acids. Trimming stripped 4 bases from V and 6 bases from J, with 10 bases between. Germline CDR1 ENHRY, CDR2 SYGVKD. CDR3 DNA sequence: TGTGCCATCAGTGGAGGGCCGGGTCAGCCCCAGCATTTT. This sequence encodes CAISGGPGQPQHF.

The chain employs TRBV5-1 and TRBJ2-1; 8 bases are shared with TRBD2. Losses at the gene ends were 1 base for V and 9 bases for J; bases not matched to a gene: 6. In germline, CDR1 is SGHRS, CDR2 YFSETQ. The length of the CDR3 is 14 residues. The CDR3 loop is CASSLTGGQGEQFF. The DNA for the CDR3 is TGCGCCAGCAGCTTGACGGGGGGGCAGGGTGAGCAGTTCTTC.

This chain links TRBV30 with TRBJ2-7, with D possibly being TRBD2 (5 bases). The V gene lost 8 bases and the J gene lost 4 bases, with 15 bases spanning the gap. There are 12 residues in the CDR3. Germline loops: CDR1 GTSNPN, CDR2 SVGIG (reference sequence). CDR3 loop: CAHEAEPYEQYF. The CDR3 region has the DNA TGTGCCCACGAAGCGGAGCCTTACGAGCAGTACTTC.

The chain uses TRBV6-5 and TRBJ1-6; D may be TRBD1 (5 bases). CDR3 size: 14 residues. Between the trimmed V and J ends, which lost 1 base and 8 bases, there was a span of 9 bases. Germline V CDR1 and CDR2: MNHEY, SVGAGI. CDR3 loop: CASSYLGGDSPLHF. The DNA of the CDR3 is TGTGCCAGCAGTTACTTGGGGGGGGATTCACCCCTCCACTTT.

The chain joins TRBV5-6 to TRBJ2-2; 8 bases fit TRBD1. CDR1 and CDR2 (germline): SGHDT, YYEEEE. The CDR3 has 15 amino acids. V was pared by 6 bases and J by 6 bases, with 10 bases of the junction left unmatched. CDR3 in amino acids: CASTVDRGVAGELFF. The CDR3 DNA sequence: TGTGCCAGCACCGTCGACAGGGGAGTCGCCGGGGAGCTGTTTTTT.

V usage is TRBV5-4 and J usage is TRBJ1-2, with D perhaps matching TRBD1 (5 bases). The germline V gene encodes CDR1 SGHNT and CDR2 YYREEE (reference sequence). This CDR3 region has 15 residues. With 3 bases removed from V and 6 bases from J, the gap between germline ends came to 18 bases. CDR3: CASSSRGVPIHGYTF. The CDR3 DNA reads TGTGCCAGCAGCTCCCGGGGGGTGCCGATCCATGGCTACACCTTC.

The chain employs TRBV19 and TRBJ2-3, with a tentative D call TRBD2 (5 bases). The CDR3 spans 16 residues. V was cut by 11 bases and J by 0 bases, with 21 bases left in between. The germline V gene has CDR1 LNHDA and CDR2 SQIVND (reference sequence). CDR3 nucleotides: TGTGCCTCAACCGAGGGTATAGGGCGTAGCACAGATACGCAGTATTTT. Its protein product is CASTEGIGRSTDTQYF. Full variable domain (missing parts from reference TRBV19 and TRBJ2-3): DGGITQSPKYLFRKEGQNVTLSCEQNLNHDAMYWYRQDPGQGLRLIYYSQIVNDFQKGDIAEGYSVSREKKESFPLTVTSAQKNPTAFYLCASTEGIGRSTDTQYFGPGTRLTVL.

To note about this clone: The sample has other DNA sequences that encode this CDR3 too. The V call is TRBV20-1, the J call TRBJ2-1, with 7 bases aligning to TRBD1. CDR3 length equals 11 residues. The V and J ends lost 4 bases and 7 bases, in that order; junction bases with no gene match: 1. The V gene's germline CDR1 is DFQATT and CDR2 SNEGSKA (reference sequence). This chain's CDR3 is CSATRGNEQFF. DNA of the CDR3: TGCAGTGCTACCAGGGGGAATGAGCAGTTCTTC.

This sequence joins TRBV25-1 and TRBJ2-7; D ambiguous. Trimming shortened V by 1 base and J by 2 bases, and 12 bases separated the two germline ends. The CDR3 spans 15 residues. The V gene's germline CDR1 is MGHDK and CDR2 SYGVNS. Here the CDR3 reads CASSELASAPYEQYF. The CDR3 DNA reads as TGTGCCAGCAGTGAATTGGCCAGCGCACCCTACGAGCAGTACTTC.

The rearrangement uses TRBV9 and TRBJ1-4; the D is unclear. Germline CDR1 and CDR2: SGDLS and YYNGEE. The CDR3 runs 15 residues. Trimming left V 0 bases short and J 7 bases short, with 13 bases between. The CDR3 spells CASSVAAGGGEKLFF. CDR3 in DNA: TGTGCCAGCAGCGTAGCGGCGGGAGGCGGTGAAAAACTGTTTTTT.

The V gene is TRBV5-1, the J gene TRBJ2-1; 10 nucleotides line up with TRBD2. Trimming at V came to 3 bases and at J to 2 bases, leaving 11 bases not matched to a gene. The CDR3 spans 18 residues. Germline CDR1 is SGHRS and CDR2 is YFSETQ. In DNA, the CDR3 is TGCGCCAGCAGCTCCCAACCGATAGCGGGAGGTCCCTACAATGAGCAGTTCTTC. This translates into CASSSQPIAGGPYNEQFF.

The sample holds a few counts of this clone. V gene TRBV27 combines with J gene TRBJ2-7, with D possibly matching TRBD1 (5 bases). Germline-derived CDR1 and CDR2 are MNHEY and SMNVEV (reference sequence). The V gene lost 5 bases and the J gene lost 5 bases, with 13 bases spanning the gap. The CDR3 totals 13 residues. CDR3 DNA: TGTGCCAGCAGTCCTCCAGGGTCCCACGAGCAGTACTTC. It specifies CASSPPGSHEQYF.

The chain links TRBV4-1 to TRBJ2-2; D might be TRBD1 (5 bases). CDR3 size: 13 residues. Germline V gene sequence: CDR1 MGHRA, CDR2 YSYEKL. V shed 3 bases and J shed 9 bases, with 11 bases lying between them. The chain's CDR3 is CASSHTGVRELFF. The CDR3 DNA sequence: TGCGCCAGCAGCCACACAGGAGTAAGGGAGCTGTTTTTT.

The chain's CDR3 is CASSFGLIVGAPYEQYF. CDR3 nucleotides: TGCGCCAGCAGCTTTGGGCTAATAGTGGGGGCCCCCTACGAGCAGTACTTC. This chain uses TRBV5-1 with TRBJ2-7, with D possibly TRBD1 on 6 matching bases. Germline V lookup: CDR1 SGHRS, CDR2 YFSETQ. V was pared by 2 bases and J by 2 bases, with 20 bases between. This CDR3 spans 17 amino acids.

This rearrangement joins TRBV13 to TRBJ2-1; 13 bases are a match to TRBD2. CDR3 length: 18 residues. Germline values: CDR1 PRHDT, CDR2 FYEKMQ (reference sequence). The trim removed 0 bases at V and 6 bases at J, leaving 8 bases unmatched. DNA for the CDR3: TGTGCCAGCAGCTTAGGCGGGACTAGCGGGACGTGGTTCAATGAGCAGTTCTTC. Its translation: CASSLGGTSGTWFNEQFF.

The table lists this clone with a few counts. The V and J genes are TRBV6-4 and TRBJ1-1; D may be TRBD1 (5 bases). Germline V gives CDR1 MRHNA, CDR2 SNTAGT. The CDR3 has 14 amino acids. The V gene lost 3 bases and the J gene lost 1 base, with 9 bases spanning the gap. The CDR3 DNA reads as TGTGCCAGCAGTGAATCAGGGCGGAACACTGAAGCTTTCTTT. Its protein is CASSESGRNTEAFF.

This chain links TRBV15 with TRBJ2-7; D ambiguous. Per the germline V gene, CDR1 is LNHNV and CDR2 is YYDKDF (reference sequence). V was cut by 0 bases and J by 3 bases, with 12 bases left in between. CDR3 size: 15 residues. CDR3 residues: CATSRESGIRYEQYF. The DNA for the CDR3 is TGTGCCACCAGCAGAGAATCCGGTATTCGCTACGAGCAGTACTTC.